The 29 T cell receptor beta chains presented below share a single source sample, sequenced in a study of OX40 agonist ivuxolimab in advanced cancers. Clones were read by immunoSEQ multiplex PCR, and TCRdb kept only the in-frame ones, dropping some. The sample records tens of thousands of clones, over 80% being singletons. Here the sequenced sample was CD4+ or CD8+ T cells sorted from blood, taken in a trial of the OX40 agonist ivuxolimab. The receptors derive from an adult with an advanced solid tumor such as melanoma, head and neck, liver or kidney cancer.

The chain carries TRBV5-8 and TRBJ1-5, with a possible D match to TRBD1 (5 bases). V dropped 5 bases and J dropped 2 bases, with 8 bases sitting between them. The CDR3 is 13 residues long. Germline CDR1 reads SGHTS; CDR2 reads YDEGEE. CDR3: CASRKGGNQPQHF. CDR3 DNA sequence: TGTGCCAGCAGAAAAGGGGGCAATCAGCCCCAGCATTTT. The complete variable domain, with remaining parts taken from reference TRBV5-8 and TRBJ1-5, reads EAGVTQSPTHLIKTRGQQATLRCSPISGHTSVYWYQQALGLGLQFLLWYDEGEERNRGNFPPRFSGRQFPNYSSELNVNALELEDSALYLCASRKGGNQPQHFGDGTRLSIL.

This clone was counted once. The V and J genes are TRBV5-6 and TRBJ1-5; no definite D call. CDR1 SGHDT and CDR2 YYEEEE come from the germline V gene. CDR3 length: 13 amino acids. Trimming removed 1 base at V and 9 bases at J, with 11 bases between. This CDR3 is CASSLFLDLPQHF. In DNA, the CDR3 is TGTGCCAGCAGCTTGTTTCTGGACTTGCCCCAGCATTTT.

The chain links TRBV11-2 to TRBJ2-2; D is tentatively TRBD1 or TRBD2 (5 bases each). The CDR3 is 16 residues long. V was trimmed by 3 bases and J by 5 bases, leaving 16 bases between them. The germline CDR1 and CDR2 sequences are SGHAT and FQNNGV. CDR3 bases: TGTGCCAGCAGCTTGGGCTGGGGGTCGGGGACCGGGGAGCTGTTTTTT. This translates into CASSLGWGSGTGELFF.

The chain employs TRBV6-5 and TRBJ2-7; 7 bases fit TRBD1. The CDR3 runs 14 residues. Germline V gene data show CDR1 as MNHEY and CDR2 as SVGAGI. V lost 5 bases to trimming and J lost 0 bases; unmatched junction nucleotides: 4. The CDR3, as DNA: TGTGCCAGCAGTCCCCGGGACAGCTCCTACGAGCAGTACTTC. Protein sequence: CASSPRDSSYEQYF.

The chain has TRBV7-9 and TRBJ1-1; D gene uncertain. Per the germline V gene, CDR1 is SEHNR and CDR2 is FQNEAQ (reference sequence). Trimming left V 1 base short and J 2 bases short, with 8 bases between. The CDR3 loop spans 14 amino acids. The DNA for the CDR3 is TGTGCCAGCAGCTTAGGTTTAGGAAACACTGAAGCTTTCTTT. Translated: CASSLGLGNTEAFF.

V is TRBV28 and J is TRBJ2-1, with D possibly being TRBD1 (6 bases). This CDR3 comprises 15 residues. Germline loops: CDR1 MDHEN, CDR2 SYDVKM. V lost 6 bases to trimming and J lost 4 bases, with 16 bases between them. CDR3 in amino acids: CASSVGRGIYNEQFF. The CDR3 bases are TGTGCCAGCAGCGTGGGCAGGGGAATTTACAATGAGCAGTTCTTC.

The rearrangement uses TRBV19 and TRBJ2-1, with D possibly TRBD2 on 6 matching bases. Germline V gives CDR1 LNHDA, CDR2 SQIVND (reference sequence). The CDR3 loop spans 13 amino acids. V gave up 3 bases and J gave up 7 bases, with 10 bases separating them. Written as DNA, the CDR3 is TGTGCCAGTAGTATGGGGGGAACGAATGAGCAGTTCTTC. It is translated as CASSMGGTNEQFF.

The chain uses TRBV7-2 and TRBJ1-4; D is possibly TRBD1 (5 bases). Germline V gives CDR1 SGHTA, CDR2 FQGNSA. The CDR3 totals 16 residues. The germline V and J ends were trimmed by 1 base and 3 bases, with 12 bases remaining between them. The chain's CDR3 is CASSLGPGEANEKLFF. DNA of the CDR3: TGTGCCAGCAGCTTAGGTCCGGGGGAGGCTAATGAAAAACTGTTTTTT.

The CDR3 DNA sequence: TGCGCCAGCAGCCAAGCCGAGACAGACTCCTACGAGCAGTACTTC. Its protein product is CASSQAETDSYEQYF. The rearrangement joins TRBV4-1 to TRBJ2-7, with D tentatively TRBD1 (5 bases). The V end lost 1 base, the J end lost 0 bases, and 10 bases lay between the germline ends. The germline V gene has CDR1 MGHRA and CDR2 YSYEKL. This CDR3 has 15 amino acids.

This chain uses TRBV28 with TRBJ2-1; TRBD2 might be the D (5 bases). The CDR3 contains 13 residues. The V end was cut by 8 bases, the J end by 5 bases, with 13 bases between. Germline loops: CDR1 MDHEN, CDR2 SYDVKM. The CDR3 sequence: CASLSGWNNEQFF. In DNA, the CDR3 is TGTGCCAGCCTCTCGGGATGGAACAATGAGCAGTTCTTC.

The chain joins TRBV2 to TRBJ1-5; weak D call: TRBD1 (6 bases). Per germline, CDR1 SNHLY and CDR2 FYNNEI. The CDR3 extends over 15 amino acids. The germline V and J ends were trimmed by 3 bases and 2 bases, with 11 bases remaining between them. For the CDR3, the DNA is TGTGCCAGCAGTGACGGTAAGGGGGGCAATCAGCCCCAGCATTTT. This sequence encodes CASSDGKGGNQPQHF.

The chain has TRBV5-6 and TRBJ2-1, with 9 bases identical to TRBD1. The V gene's germline CDR1 is SGHDT and CDR2 YYEEEE. After removal of 1 base from V and 5 bases from J, the junction contained 13 bases not matched to a gene. The CDR3 has 18 amino acids. The CDR3 DNA reads as TGTGCCAGCAGCTTGTTCCGGGACAGGGAAAAAAGTGACAATGAGCAGTTCTTC. This gives the protein CASSLFRDREKSDNEQFF.

The rearrangement joins TRBV11-3 to TRBJ2-1, with D hard to call. The V end lost 1 base, the J end lost 7 bases, and 8 bases lay between the germline ends. This CDR3 comprises 13 residues. CDR1 SGHNT and CDR2 YENEEA come from the germline V gene. The CDR3 reads CASSLAHENEQFF. CDR3 coding DNA: TGTGCCAGCAGCTTAGCCCACGAGAATGAGCAGTTCTTC.

The rearrangement joins TRBV4-1 to TRBJ1-1, with 8 bases matching TRBD1. V trimming: 1 base; J trimming: 1 base; junction bases outside the gene matches: 11. The germline CDR1 and CDR2 sequences are MGHRA and YSYEKL. This CDR3 spans 18 amino acids. CDR3 region: CASSQATSSGQANTEAFF. Written as DNA, the CDR3 is TGCGCCAGCAGCCAAGCGACCTCTTCGGGACAGGCGAACACTGAAGCTTTCTTT.

The genes are TRBV18 and TRBJ2-2, with D unclear. V lost 1 base, J lost 11 bases, and 5 bases lay in between. The CDR3 length is 11 residues. Germline CDR1 and CDR2: KGHSH and LQKENI. The CDR3 spells CASSPLDELFF. The CDR3 nucleotides read TGTGCCAGCTCACCACTGGACGAGCTGTTTTTT.

The V call is TRBV19, the J call TRBJ2-5; 9 nucleotides match TRBD2. Germline CDR1 reads LNHDA; CDR2 reads SQIVND (reference sequence). Germline trimming cut 3 bases from V and 1 base from J; bases unmatched to any gene: 3. The CDR3 is 15 amino acids. The CDR3 here is CASSMSGGTQETQYF. The CDR3 coding sequence is TGTGCCAGTAGTATGAGCGGGGGGACCCAAGAGACCCAGTACTTC.

This clone turned up a few times. The gene calls are TRBV28 and TRBJ2-2; TRBD1 matches at 8 bases. This CDR3 comprises 16 residues. Germline V lookup: CDR1 MDHEN, CDR2 SYDVKM. Germline trimming cut 6 bases from V and 5 bases from J; bases unmatched to any gene: 11. This chain's CDR3 is CASSKSPGGYTGELFF. CDR3 DNA: TGTGCCAGCAGCAAAAGCCCAGGGGGCTATACCGGGGAGCTGTTTTTT.

The count of this clone is one. The J gene is TRBJ2-7, the V gene TRBV5-1; TRBD1 is a possible D gene (5 bases). Trimming stripped 3 bases from V and 5 bases from J, with 15 bases between. The CDR3 consists of 14 residues. The germline gives CDR1 SGHRS, CDR2 YFSETQ. The CDR3 loop reads CASSSRVGFNEQYF. In DNA form, the CDR3 reads TGCGCCAGCAGCTCCAGGGTCGGGTTCAACGAGCAGTACTTC. Full variable domain (missing parts from reference TRBV5-1 and TRBJ2-7): KAGVTQTPRYLIKTRGQQVTLSCSPISGHRSVSWYQQTPGQGLQFLFEYFSETQRNKGNFPGRFSGRQFSNSRSEMNVSTLELGDSALYLCASSSRVGFNEQYFGPGTRLTVT.

This clone has just one count. The chain couples TRBV7-6 to TRBJ2-3; TRBD2 agrees at 12 bases. Germline assignment: CDR1 SGHVS and CDR2 FNYEAQ. V dropped 6 bases and J dropped 5; count of bases not matched to a gene: 12. This CDR3 comprises 17 residues. CDR3 in amino acids: CASSPIPSGRGVDTQYF. In DNA, the CDR3 is TGTGCCAGCAGTCCGATTCCTAGCGGGAGGGGAGTAGATACGCAGTATTTT.

In DNA form, the CDR3 reads TGTGCCAGCAGCTTGTTCCGGACGGGCTGGGATACGCAGTATTTT. Translating it yields CASSLFRTGWDTQYF. This rearrangement joins TRBV5-4 to TRBJ2-3; D call uncertain. V was trimmed by 1 base and J by 6 bases, leaving 15 bases between them. The germline V gene encodes CDR1 SGHNT and CDR2 YYREEE (reference sequence). This CDR3 is built from 15 residues.

This chain joins TRBV10-3 and TRBJ1-1; D not certain. Trimming removed 2 bases at V and 1 base at J, with 2 bases between. The CDR3 loop spans 12 amino acids. CDR1 is ENHRY and CDR2 is SYGVKD in the germline V gene. Here the CDR3 DNA reads TGTGCCATCAGTGAGAGGAACACTGAAGCTTTCTTT. Protein product: CAISERNTEAFF.

The V gene is TRBV7-2, the J gene TRBJ2-7, with D maybe TRBD1 (6 bases). CDR3 length: 15 amino acids. Looked up from germline, CDR1 is SGHTA and CDR2 is FQGNSA. Trimming pared 2 bases from V and 6 bases from J, leaving 17 bases between. The CDR3 sequence is CASSLTGQITGEQYF. CDR3 in DNA: TGTGCCAGCAGCTTAACGGGACAAATCACTGGCGAGCAGTACTTC.

The rearrangement uses TRBV2 and TRBJ1-1; D not resolved. CDR3 size: 11 residues. CDR1 and CDR2 from the germline V gene are SNHLY and FYNNEI. Between the trimmed V and J ends, which lost 4 bases and 8 bases, there was a span of 8 bases. CDR3 protein: CASSVRAEAFF. Here the CDR3 DNA reads TGTGCCAGCAGTGTGAGGGCAGAAGCTTTCTTT.

The chain carries TRBV1 and TRBJ2-4. TRBV1 is tagged as a pseudogene. The CDR3 covers 14 residues. CDR3 bases: TGCACCAGCAGCCAAGGTACGGCCAAAAACATTCAGTACTTC. Amino acid sequence: CTSSQGTAKNIQYF.

This chain uses TRBV10-1 with TRBJ1-5; 7 bases match TRBD1. Germline CDR1 is WNHNN and CDR2 is SYGVQD (reference sequence). J lost 3 bases, V lost 6 bases, and 11 bases had no gene match. This CDR3 is 16 amino acids long. CDR3 loop: CASSGKRTGSNQPQHF. The CDR3, as DNA: TGCGCCAGCAGCGGTAAAAGGACAGGATCCAATCAGCCCCAGCATTTT.

This chain uses TRBV6-1 with TRBJ1-1, with 9 bases aligning to TRBD1. The CDR3 spans 14 residues. J lost 5 bases, V lost 5 bases, and 6 bases had no gene match. Germline assignment: CDR1 MNHNS and CDR2 SASEGT. The CDR3 region has the DNA TGTGCCAGCAGTATGGGACAGGGTGGGACTGAAGCTTTCTTT. Translation gives CASSMGQGGTEAFF.

The rearrangement links TRBV25-1 to TRBJ1-6, with D perhaps TRBD1 (6 bases). This CDR3 is 14 amino acids long. Trimming cost V 7 bases and J 5 bases, with 12 bases left between them. Germline CDR1 and CDR2: MGHDK and SYGVNS. The CDR3 nucleotides read TGTGCCAGCACGGGGGGCAGGGATAATTCACCCCTCCACTTT. This encodes CASTGGRDNSPLHF.

This clone was seen a few times. This chain links TRBV10-3 with TRBJ1-1, with TRBD1 matching 7 bases. V lost 6 bases, J lost 1 base, and 8 bases stayed unmatched. This CDR3 contains 15 residues. Per the germline V gene, CDR1 is ENHRY and CDR2 is SYGVKD. The CDR3 DNA is TGTGCCATCAGGAACTCCGGACAGGCGAACACTGAAGCTTTCTTT. Its translation is CAIRNSGQANTEAFF.

The V call is TRBV19, the J call TRBJ2-1, with D tentatively TRBD1 (6 bases). Trimming stripped 5 bases from V and 6 bases from J, with 17 bases between. CDR3 length equals 15 residues. In germline, CDR1 is LNHDA, CDR2 SQIVND (reference sequence). Written as DNA, the CDR3 is TGTGCCAGTAGTGCAATTACTCAGGGGATCAATGAGCAGTTCTTC. Its protein is CASSAITQGINEQFF.